The present T cell receptor beta chain was sequenced within a study of CD8 T cells in ankylosing spondylitis. Regarding this clonotype: Its specificity is unknown.

Study findings and constraints: Ankylosing spondylitis blood appeared to carry a characteristic TCR beta motif of several highly homologous variants.

TCRdb itself ran the 5' RACE reads through MiXCR, one entry per CDR3 protein. Here the sample spans a few hundred thousand distinct CDR3 sequences, 20% to 25% being singletons. Germline values: CDR1 SNHLY, CDR2 FYNNEI. The CDR3 covers 13 residues. V lost 7 bases to trimming and J lost 2 bases; unmatched junction nucleotides: 4. The gene calls are TRBV2 and TRBJ1-1; 7 bases map to TRBD1. The sample taken for sequencing was blood, either unsorted or a sorted T cell fraction (not recorded which). The receptor was derived from a male donor with ankylosing spondylitis. The CDR3 sequence: CASTTGPNTEAFF. For the CDR3, the DNA is TGTGCCAGCACGACAGGGCCAAACACTGAAGCTTTCTTT.